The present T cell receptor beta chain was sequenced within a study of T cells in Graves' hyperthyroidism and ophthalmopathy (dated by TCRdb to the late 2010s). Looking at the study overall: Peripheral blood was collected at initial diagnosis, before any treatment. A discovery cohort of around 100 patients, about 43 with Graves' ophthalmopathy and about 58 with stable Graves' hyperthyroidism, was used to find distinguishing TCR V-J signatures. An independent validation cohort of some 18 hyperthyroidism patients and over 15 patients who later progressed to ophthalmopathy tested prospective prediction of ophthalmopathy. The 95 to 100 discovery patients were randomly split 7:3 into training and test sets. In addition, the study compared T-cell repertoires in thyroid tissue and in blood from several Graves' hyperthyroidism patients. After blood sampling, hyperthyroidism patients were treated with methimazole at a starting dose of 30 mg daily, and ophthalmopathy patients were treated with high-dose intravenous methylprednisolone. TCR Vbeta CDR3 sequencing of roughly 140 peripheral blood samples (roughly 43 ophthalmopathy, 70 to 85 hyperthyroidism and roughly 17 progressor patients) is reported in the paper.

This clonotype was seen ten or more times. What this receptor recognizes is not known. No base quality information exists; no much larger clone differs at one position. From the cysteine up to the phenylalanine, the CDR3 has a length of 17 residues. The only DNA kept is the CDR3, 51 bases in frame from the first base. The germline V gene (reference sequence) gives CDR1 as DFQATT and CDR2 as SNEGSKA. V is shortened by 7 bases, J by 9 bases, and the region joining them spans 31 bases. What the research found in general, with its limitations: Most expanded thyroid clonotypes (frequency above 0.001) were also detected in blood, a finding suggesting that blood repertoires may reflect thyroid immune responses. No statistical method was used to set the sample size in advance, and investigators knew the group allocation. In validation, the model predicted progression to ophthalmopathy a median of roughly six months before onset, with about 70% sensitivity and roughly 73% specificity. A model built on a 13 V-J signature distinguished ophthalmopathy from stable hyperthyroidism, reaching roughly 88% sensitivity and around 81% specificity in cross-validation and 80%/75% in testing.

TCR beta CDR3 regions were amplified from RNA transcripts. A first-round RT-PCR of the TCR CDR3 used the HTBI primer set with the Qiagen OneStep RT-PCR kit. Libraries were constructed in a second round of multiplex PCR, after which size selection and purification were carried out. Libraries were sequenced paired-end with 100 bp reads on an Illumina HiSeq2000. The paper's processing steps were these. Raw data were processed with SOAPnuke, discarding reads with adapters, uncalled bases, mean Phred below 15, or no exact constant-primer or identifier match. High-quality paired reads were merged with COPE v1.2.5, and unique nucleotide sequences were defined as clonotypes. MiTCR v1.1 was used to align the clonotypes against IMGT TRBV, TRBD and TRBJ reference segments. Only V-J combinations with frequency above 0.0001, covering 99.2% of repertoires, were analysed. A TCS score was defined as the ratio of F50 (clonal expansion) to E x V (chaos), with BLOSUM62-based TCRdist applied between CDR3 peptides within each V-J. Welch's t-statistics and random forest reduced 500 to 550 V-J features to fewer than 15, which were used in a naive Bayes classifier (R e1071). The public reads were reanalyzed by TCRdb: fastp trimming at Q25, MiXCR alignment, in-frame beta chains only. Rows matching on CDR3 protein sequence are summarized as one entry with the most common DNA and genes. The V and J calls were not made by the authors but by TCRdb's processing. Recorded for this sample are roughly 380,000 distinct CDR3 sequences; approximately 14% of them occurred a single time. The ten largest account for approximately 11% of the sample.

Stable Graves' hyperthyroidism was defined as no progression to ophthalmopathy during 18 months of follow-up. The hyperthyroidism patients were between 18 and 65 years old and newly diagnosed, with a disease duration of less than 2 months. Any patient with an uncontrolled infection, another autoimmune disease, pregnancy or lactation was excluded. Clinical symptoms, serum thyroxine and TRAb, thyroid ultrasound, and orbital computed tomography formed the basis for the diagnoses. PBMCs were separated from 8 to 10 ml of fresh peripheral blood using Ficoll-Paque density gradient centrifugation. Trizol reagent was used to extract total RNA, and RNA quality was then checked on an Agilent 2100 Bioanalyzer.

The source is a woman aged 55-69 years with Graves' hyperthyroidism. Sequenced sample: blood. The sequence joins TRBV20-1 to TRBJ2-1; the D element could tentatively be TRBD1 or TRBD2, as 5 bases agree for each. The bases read TGCAGTGGGGCGAAGGTGCCGGGACCCGTCGGAGTTGGTGAGCAGTTCTTC. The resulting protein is CSGAKVPGPVGVGEQFF.